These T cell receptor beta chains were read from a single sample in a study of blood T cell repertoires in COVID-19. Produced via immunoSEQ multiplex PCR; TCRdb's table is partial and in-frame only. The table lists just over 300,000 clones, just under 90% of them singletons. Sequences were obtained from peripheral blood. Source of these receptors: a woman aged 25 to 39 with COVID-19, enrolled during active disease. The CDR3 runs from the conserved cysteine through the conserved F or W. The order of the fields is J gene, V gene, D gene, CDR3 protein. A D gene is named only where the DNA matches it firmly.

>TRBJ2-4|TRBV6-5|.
CASMGAWENIQYF
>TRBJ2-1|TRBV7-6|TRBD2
CASSLDPSGGTSSYNEQFF
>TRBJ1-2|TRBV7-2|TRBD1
CASSLDRGSLGYTF
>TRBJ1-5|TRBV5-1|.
CASSLVPQGDQPQHF
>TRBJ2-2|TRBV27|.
CASSLRQGGNTGELFF
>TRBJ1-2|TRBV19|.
CASSSQGGYGYTF
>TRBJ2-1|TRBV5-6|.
CASSLLASYNEQFF
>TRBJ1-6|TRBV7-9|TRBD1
CASSETGYGSPLHF
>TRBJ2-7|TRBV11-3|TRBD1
CASSPWTGTHEQYF
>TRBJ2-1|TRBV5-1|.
CATKPTPGNEQFF
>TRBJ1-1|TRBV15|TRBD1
CATRGGRVGTEAFF
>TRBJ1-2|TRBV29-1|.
CSVDRYATSNYGYTF
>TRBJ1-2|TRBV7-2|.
CASSPTTLGLSFVWGYTF
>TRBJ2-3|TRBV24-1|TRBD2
CATSDPTWLAGDTDTQYF
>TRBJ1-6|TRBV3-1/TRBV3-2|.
CASSLRGSSSPLHF
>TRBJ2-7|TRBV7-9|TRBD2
CASSSHLAGGTYEQYF
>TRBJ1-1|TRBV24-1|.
CATSMTGTEAFF
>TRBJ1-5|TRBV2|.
CASSGQNNQPQHF
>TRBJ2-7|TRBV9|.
CASSTGTTTYEQYF
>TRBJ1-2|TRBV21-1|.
CASSKSRTDLYGYTF
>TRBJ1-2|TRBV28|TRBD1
CASSKQGAPDGYTF
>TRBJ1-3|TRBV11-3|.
CASSSETVGSSGNTIYF
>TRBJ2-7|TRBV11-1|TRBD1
CASSLGGTGGYEQYF
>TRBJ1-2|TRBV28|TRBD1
CASSLAGTGGKNGYTF
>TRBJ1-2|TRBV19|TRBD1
CASSPDRLYGYTF